This TCR beta chain was documented in a study of blood T cell repertoires in COVID-19. Here immunoSEQ multiplex PCR was the method, and the copy in TCRdb shows in-frame clones only, minus some. The sample lists 120,000 or so clones; 80% to 90% were seen once. This CDR3 spans 16 amino acids. V gave up 1 base and J gave up 1 base, with 11 bases separating them. The V gene's germline CDR1 is MGHRA and CDR2 YSYEKL. V is TRBV4-1 and J is TRBJ1-5, with no clear D. The TCR was taken from a woman between 45 and 60 years old with active or convalescent COVID-19. The sequencing sample was made of peripheral blood. DNA of the CDR3: TGCGCCAGCAGCCAAGGGGAGGGAATAAGCAATCAGCCCCAGCATTTT. The encoded protein is CASSQGEGISNQPQHF.